The next 19 T cell receptor beta chains were all read from a single sample in a study of T cells in tumors after PD-1 blockade. Data came from immunoSEQ multiplex PCR; TCRdb stores just in-frame clones and leaves some out. The table shows about 12,000 clones, with 55% to 80% occurring only once. The sample in question was tumor tissue, obtained before anti-PD-1 treatment. The source is a human donor with cutaneous squamous cell carcinoma.

This clone is termed medium-sized. J is TRBJ1-1 and V is TRBV7-3; perhaps TRBD1 as D (5 bases). This CDR3 region has 13 residues. Germline-derived CDR1 and CDR2 are SGHTA and FQGTGA. Trimming left V 7 bases short and J 0 bases short, with 9 bases between. The CDR3 spells CASKWDLNTEAFF. The CDR3 DNA reads as TGTGCCAGCAAATGGGACCTGAACACTGAAGCTTTCTTT.

This rearrangement joins TRBV19 to TRBJ2-1; the match to TRBD2 covers 14 bases. Trimming cost V 4 bases and J 5 bases; bases outside gene matches: 7. Germline assignment: CDR1 LNHDA and CDR2 SQIVND (reference sequence). The CDR3 consists of 17 residues. CDR3 nucleotide sequence: TGTGCCAGTAGTACCCAGGGACTAGCGGGAGTAGACAATGAGCAGTTCTTC. It specifies CASSTQGLAGVDNEQFF.

The V and J genes are TRBV5-1 and TRBJ2-5; D not certain. V dropped 0 bases and J dropped 4 bases, with 13 bases sitting between them. The germline gives CDR1 SGHRS, CDR2 YFSETQ. The CDR3 covers 15 residues. The CDR3 sequence is CASSLGPGYSETQYF. The DNA for the CDR3 is TGCGCCAGCAGCTTGGGTCCGGGCTACTCAGAGACCCAGTACTTC.

DNA for the CDR3: TGTGCCAGCTCACCGGGACTAGCGGGAGAGACCCAGTACTTC. This codes for CASSPGLAGETQYF. This chain links TRBV18 with TRBJ2-5; 12 bases agree with TRBD2. This CDR3 has 14 residues. Per germline, CDR1 KGHSH and CDR2 LQKENI. Trimming at V came to 3 bases and at J to 4 bases, leaving 0 bases not matched to a gene.

CDR3 region: CASSLGLAGGLYNEQFF. In DNA form, the CDR3 reads TGTGCCAGCAGCTTAGGTCTAGCGGGGGGCCTGTACAATGAGCAGTTCTTC. The chain combines TRBV7-8 with TRBJ2-1, with TRBD2 matching 11 bases. V was pared by 1 base and J by 4 bases, with 6 bases of the junction left unmatched. CDR3 size: 17 residues. Germline CDR1 SGHVS, CDR2 FQNEAQ.

This clone was seen a single time. This chain connects TRBV5-4 to TRBJ1-3, with D hard to call. Trimming shortened V by 0 bases and J by 4 bases, and 8 bases separated the two germline ends. The germline CDR1 and CDR2 sequences are SGHNT and YYREEE (reference sequence). CDR3 size: 14 residues. The CDR3 protein is CASSLGPVGNTIYF. CDR3 sequence (DNA): TGTGCCAGCAGCTTGGGTCCGGTAGGAAACACCATATATTTT. Combining the CDR3 with reference TRBV5-4 and TRBJ1-3 gives the whole variable domain ETGVTQSPTHLIKTRGQQVTLRCSSQSGHNTVSWYQQALGQGPQFIFQYYREEENGRGNFPPRFSGLQFPNYSSELNVNALELDDSALYLCASSLGPVGNTIYFGEGSWLTVV.

The rearrangement uses TRBV6-2 or TRBV6-3 and TRBJ2-4; no firm D call. V dropped 6 bases and J dropped 6 bases, with 9 bases sitting between them. The CDR3 loop spans 12 amino acids. Germline V CDR1 and CDR2: MNHEY, SVGEGT. The CDR3 loop is CASSPDGNIQYF. In DNA form, the CDR3 reads TGTGCCAGCAGCCCCGACGGAAACATTCAGTACTTC.

The chain links TRBV11-3 to TRBJ1-1; perhaps TRBD1 as D (6 bases). The CDR3 contains 14 residues. The ends were cut back, 7 bases at V and 1 base at J, with 13 bases in the middle. Germline V gives CDR1 SGHNT, CDR2 YENEEA. Here the CDR3 reads CASTSGTRNTEAFF. CDR3 DNA: TGTGCCAGCACCTCGGGGACACGGAACACTGAAGCTTTCTTT.

This clone is labeled medium-sized. The chain employs TRBV9 and TRBJ2-1; 13 bases match TRBD2. Trimming took 4 bases from V and 6 from J; bases not matched to a gene: 7. CDR1 and CDR2 from the germline V gene are SGDLS and YYNGEE. The CDR3 runs 16 residues. The CDR3 loop reads CASSPGLAGEGNEQFF. As DNA, the CDR3 is TGTGCCAGCAGCCCTGGACTAGCGGGAGAGGGCAATGAGCAGTTCTTC.

The V gene is TRBV19, the J gene TRBJ2-7; no reliable D call. With 1 base removed from V and 0 bases from J, the gap between germline ends came to 7 bases. This CDR3 has 14 amino acids. Germline CDR1 LNHDA, CDR2 SQIVND (reference sequence). CDR3 amino acids: CASSIVSNSYEQYF. CDR3 nucleotides: TGTGCCAGTAGTATAGTGTCTAACTCCTACGAGCAGTACTTC.

The chain has TRBV5-6 and TRBJ2-7; 7 bases are shared with TRBD1. This CDR3 comprises 13 residues. With 7 bases clipped from V and 9 bases from J, the junction kept 13 bases outside the gene matches. In germline, CDR1 is SGHDT, CDR2 YYEEEE. CDR3 residues: CASPDRPFTGQYF. In nucleotides, the CDR3 is TGTGCCAGCCCGGACAGGCCTTTTACGGGGCAGTACTTC.

This chain joins TRBV5-1 and TRBJ2-5; no firm D call. CDR1 is SGHRS, CDR2 YFSETQ, per germline. Trimming took off 1 base at V and 5 bases at J, with 3 bases between the two ends. The CDR3 has 11 amino acids. This CDR3 is CASSLKETQYF. The CDR3 DNA follows: TGCGCCAGCAGCTTGAAGGAGACCCAGTACTTC. Based on the CDR3 plus reference TRBV5-1 and TRBJ2-5, the full variable domain is KAGVTQTPRYLIKTRGQQVTLSCSPISGHRSVSWYQQTPGQGLQFLFEYFSETQRNKGNFPGRFSGRQFSNSRSEMNVSTLELGDSALYLCASSLKETQYFGPGTRLLVL.

The chain combines TRBV27 with TRBJ2-2; 9 bases fit TRBD2. This CDR3 spans 21 amino acids. Germline V CDR1 and CDR2: MNHEY, SMNVEV (reference sequence). V lost 2 bases and J lost 0; bases outside the gene matches: 16. CDR3 protein: CASSLGYDTSGFPSNTGELFF. For the CDR3, the DNA is TGTGCCAGCAGTTTAGGCTATGACACTAGCGGGTTCCCCTCGAACACCGGGGAGCTGTTTTTT.

The rearrangement links TRBV7-9 to TRBJ2-7; 8 bases are a match to TRBD1. J lost 0 bases, V lost 6 bases, and 7 bases had no gene match. Germline CDR1 and CDR2: SEHNR and FQNEAQ (reference sequence). The CDR3 is 15 amino acids. CDR3 loop: CASRTDRENSYEQYF. As DNA, the CDR3 is TGTGCCAGCAGGACGGACAGGGAAAACTCCTACGAGCAGTACTTC.

J is TRBJ1-2 and V is TRBV7-2; 9 positions match TRBD1. This CDR3 comprises 15 residues. Germline CDR1 reads SGHTA; CDR2 reads FQGNSA. V trimming: 1 base; J trimming: 10 bases; junction bases outside the gene matches: 10. CDR3 nucleotides: TGTGCCAGCAGCTTAGTTTCGGACAGGGGCGGCCCCTACACCTTC. Encoded protein: CASSLVSDRGGPYTF.

The genes are TRBV7-2 and TRBJ2-3, with 9 bases identical to TRBD2. Germline V gives CDR1 SGHTA, CDR2 FQGNSA. This CDR3 is 15 amino acids long. The V and J ends lost 0 bases and 3 bases, in that order; junction bases with no gene match: 1. CDR3 nucleotide sequence: TGTGCCAGCAGCTTAGCTAGCGGGAGAACAGATACGCAGTATTTT. This encodes CASSLASGRTDTQYF.

The chain employs TRBV5-5 and TRBJ1-3; D remains ambiguous. The germline gives CDR1 SGHKS, CDR2 YYEKEE (reference sequence). This CDR3 comprises 14 residues. The ends were cut back, 6 bases at V and 2 bases at J, with 12 bases in the middle. CDR3 region: CASNPSGAGNTIYF. The CDR3 coding sequence is TGTGCCAGCAACCCATCGGGCGCTGGAAACACCATATATTTT.

The chain links TRBV11-3 to TRBJ1-1; no clear D gene. V lost 6 bases and J lost 2, with 19 bases in between. The germline gives CDR1 SGHNT, CDR2 YENEEA. CDR3 length: 16 amino acids. The CDR3 protein is CASRPSRGRPNTEAFF. CDR3 nucleotides: TGTGCCAGCAGACCCTCGCGTGGGAGACCTAACACTGAAGCTTTCTTT.

Here the CDR3 reads CASGEKTGKRGAFF. CDR3 coding DNA: TGTGCCAGCGGAGAAAAAACAGGGAAAAGGGGAGCTTTCTTT. The genes are TRBV7-2 and TRBJ1-1; maybe TRBD1 (6 bases). Germline values: CDR1 SGHTA, CDR2 FQGNSA. CDR3 length: 14 amino acids. V lost 8 bases and J lost 10, with 23 bases in between. The full variable domain, its missing parts supplied by reference TRBV7-2 and TRBJ1-1, is GAGVSQSPSNKVTEKGKDVELRCDPISGHTALYWYRQSLGQGLEFLIYFQGNSAPDKSGLPSDRFSAERTGGSVSTLTIQRTQQEDSAVYLCASGEKTGKRGAFFGQGTRLTVV.